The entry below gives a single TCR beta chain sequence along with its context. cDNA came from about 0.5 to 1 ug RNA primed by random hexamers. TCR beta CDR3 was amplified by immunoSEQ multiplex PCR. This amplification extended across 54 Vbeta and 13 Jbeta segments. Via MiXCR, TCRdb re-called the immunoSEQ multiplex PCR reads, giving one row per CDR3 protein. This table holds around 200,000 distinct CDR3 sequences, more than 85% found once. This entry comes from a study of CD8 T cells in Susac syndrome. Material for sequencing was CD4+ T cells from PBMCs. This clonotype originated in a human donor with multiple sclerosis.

As DNA, the CDR3 is TGCGCCAGCAGCCAAGATTTGTCGGCGGCCGGAGGCGAGCAGTACTTC. Amino acid sequence: CASSQDLSAAGGEQYF. This sequence joins TRBV4-1 and TRBJ2-7; maybe TRBD2 (5 bases). V was pared by 0 bases and J by 6 bases, with 18 bases between. Germline-derived CDR1 and CDR2 are MGHRA and YSYEKL. This CDR3 comprises 16 residues.